The TCR beta chain under discussion was sequenced for a study of T cell clonality in common variable immunodeficiency. Study-level findings and limits: CVID subjects shared fewer TCRbeta clones than healthy controls did. CVID subjects showed higher TCRbeta clonality than healthy controls.

TCRdb's table, derived via immunoSEQ multiplex PCR, lists solely in-frame clones and lacks some. The repertoire consists of about 50,000 clones, none detected only once. CDR1 is ENHRY and CDR2 is SYGVKD in the germline V gene. The CDR3 has 14 amino acids. With V trimmed by 5 bases and J by 3 bases, 3 bases remained unmatched. This clone was observed many times. Antigen specificity is unknown. The read ends 3 residues before the CDR3 terminus; that terminus is restored from the germline J gene. Sample: peripheral blood mononuclear cells. The TCR originated in a person aged 18-69 years in good health. The chain carries TRBV10-3 and TRBJ2-7, with 11 bases fitting TRBD1. The sequenced part of the CDR3 DNA is TGTGCCATCAGTTCCGGGACAGGGGGCTACGAG. It is translated as CAISSGTGGYE. In full, the CDR3 reads CAISSGTGGYEQYF.